The sequence of this TCR beta chain was determined in a study of beta chain features in type 1 diabetes. The germline V gene encodes CDR1 SGHTA and CDR2 FQGNSA. The V gene lost 1 base and the J gene lost 2 bases, with 10 bases spanning the gap. The CDR3 extends over 15 amino acids. Every bit of the isolated RNA underwent reverse transcription, so sequencing read expressed TCRB transcripts. Using immunoSEQ multiplex PCR, the repertoire was profiled, and TCRdb retains in-frame clones only, with some absent. The sample records hundreds of thousands of clones, 12% to 15% being singletons. Cells sorted by CD45RO/CCR7/CD25/CD127/CD95/CD27 comprised CD4+ naive, central memory, regulatory and stem cell-like memory cells.

Material for sequencing was central memory CD4+ T cells from blood. The chain combines TRBV7-2 with TRBJ2-3, with D possibly TRBD1 on 5 matching bases. The origin of this receptor is a man younger than 40 in good health. In nucleotides, the CDR3 is TGTGCCAGCAGCTTAGACCCGACAGACACAGATACGCAGTATTTT. This translates into CASSLDPTDTDTQYF. Together with reference TRBV7-2 and TRBJ2-3, the CDR3 gives the full variable domain: GAGVSQSPSNKVTEKGKDVELRCDPISGHTALYWYRQSLGQGLEFLIYFQGNSAPDKSGLPSDRFSAERTGGSVSTLTIQRTQQEDSAVYLCASSLDPTDTDTQYFGPGTRLTVL.